This T cell receptor beta chain was recorded in a study of blood T cell repertoires in COVID-19. In the study overall: There were acute and convalescent COVID-19 samples, and they came from the United States, Italy and Spain.

Methods used by the authors: Amplification of reference gene primers was used by the study to estimate nucleated cell counts. Only in-frame clones appear in the TCRdb table, and some are missing; sequencing was by immunoSEQ multiplex PCR. That table gives V, J and clone size, and the DNA gave D and trimming. The table shows almost 250,000 clones, with roughly 85% occurring only once. CDR3 length equals 13 residues. Trimming removed 6 bases from V and 3 bases from J; junction bases left unmatched: 5. Germline CDR1 and CDR2: MNHEY and SVGAGI. This clone was found once. V gene TRBV6-5 combines with J gene TRBJ2-7; 7 bases line up with TRBD1. The specimen sequenced was PBMCs or T cells enriched from blood (not recorded which). The receptor was derived from a woman between 50 and 59 years old with acute COVID-19. The CDR3 protein is CASRLQGFYEQYF. CDR3 nucleotides: TGTGCCAGCAGGTTACAGGGGTTCTACGAGCAGTACTTC.